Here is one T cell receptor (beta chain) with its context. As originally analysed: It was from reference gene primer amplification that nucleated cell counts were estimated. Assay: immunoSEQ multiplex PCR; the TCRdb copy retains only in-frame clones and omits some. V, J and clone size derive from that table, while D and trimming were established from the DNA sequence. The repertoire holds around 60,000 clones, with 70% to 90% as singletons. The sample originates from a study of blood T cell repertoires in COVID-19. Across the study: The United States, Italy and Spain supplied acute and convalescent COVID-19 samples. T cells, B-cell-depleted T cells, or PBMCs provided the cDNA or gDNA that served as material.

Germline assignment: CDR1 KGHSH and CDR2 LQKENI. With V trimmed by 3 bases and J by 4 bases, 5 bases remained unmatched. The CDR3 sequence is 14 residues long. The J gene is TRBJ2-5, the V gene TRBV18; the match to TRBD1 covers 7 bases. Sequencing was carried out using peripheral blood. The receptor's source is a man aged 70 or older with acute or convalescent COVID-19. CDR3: CASSPRTGRETQYF. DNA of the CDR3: TGTGCCAGCTCACCCAGGACAGGACGAGAGACCCAGTACTTC.